This T cell receptor beta chain emerged from a study of control samples from healthy donors and cancer patients. Germline lookup yields CDR1 PRHDT and CDR2 FYEKMQ (reference sequence). The CDR3 runs 15 residues. The V end was cut by 0 bases, the J end by 2 bases, with 11 bases between. TCRdb's table, derived via immunoSEQ multiplex PCR, lists solely in-frame clones and lacks some. The sample lists approximately 130,000 clones, 87% occurring once. The sequencing sample was made of blood. The sequence came from a man aged 55 to 70 in good health. This chain links TRBV13 with TRBJ2-7, with D hard to call. The CDR3 is CASSLGHNSPYEQYF. CDR3 bases: TGTGCCAGCAGCTTAGGCCACAACTCGCCCTACGAGCAGTACTTC.